This T cell receptor beta chain stems from a study of spatial heterogeneity in lung cancer. From the 5' RACE reads, TCRdb called clonotypes with MiXCR, one entry per CDR3 protein. Of roughly 70,000 distinct CDR3 sequences listed, 10% to 15% are singletons. This clonotype was seen only a few times. No antigen is known for it. Germline lookup yields CDR1 SEHNR and CDR2 FQNEAQ (reference sequence). There are 15 residues in the CDR3. Unmatched junction bases numbered 8, after V lost 0 bases and J lost 9 bases. Study-wide findings and caveats: Tumor TCRs that were ubiquitous and expanded showed up in blood more at resection than follow-up.

Time point indicated: sample taken at primary tumor resection. Unsorted tumor, nontumor lung tissue or cryopreserved PBMC supplied the whole RNA. The chain joins TRBV7-9 to TRBJ2-3; 8 nucleotides line up with TRBD2. Sample: PBMCs, taken at surgery. This receptor was identified in a male donor with early-stage non-small cell lung cancer. CDR3 loop: CASSLATGGPDTQYF. CDR3 DNA sequence: TGTGCCAGCAGCTTAGCGACGGGAGGGCCCGACACGCAGTATTTT.